These 20 T cell receptor beta chains came from one sample sequenced in a study of blood T cell repertoires in COVID-19. Clones were read by immunoSEQ multiplex PCR, and TCRdb kept only the in-frame ones, dropping some. Here the sample spans fewer than 350,000 clones, about 85% being singletons. What was sequenced was PBMCs or T cells enriched from blood (not recorded which). The receptors stem from a woman aged 45-60 years who had recovered from COVID-19.

V is TRBV9 and J is TRBJ1-1, with D possibly being TRBD1 (5 bases). V shed 0 bases and J shed 6 bases, with 15 bases lying between them. Germline CDR1 reads SGDLS; CDR2 reads YYNGEE. This CDR3 has 15 residues. The CDR3 loop reads CASSVAQGRGAEAFF. CDR3 bases: TGTGCCAGCAGCGTAGCCCAGGGCCGCGGGGCTGAAGCTTTCTTT.

The chain combines TRBV4-2 with TRBJ1-1; the D gene is possibly TRBD1 (5 bases). CDR3 size: 16 residues. The V and J ends lost 4 bases and 8 bases respectively, with 23 bases between them. Germline V gives CDR1 LGHNA, CDR2 YNFKEQ. The CDR3 DNA follows: TGTGCCAGCAGCCCACAGGTAGGGCAGGCCCCCCTAGAAGCTTTCTTT. Its protein product is CASSPQVGQAPLEAFF.

This clone was observed once. The chain links TRBV4-3 to TRBJ2-1; TRBD2 might be the D (7 bases). The ends were cut back, 5 bases at V and 10 bases at J, with 18 bases in the middle. Germline CDR1 LGHNA, CDR2 YSLEER. This CDR3 is built from 14 residues. CDR3 in DNA: TGCGCCAGCAGCGACGGGGGCGGGAGACGCGAGCAGTTCTTC. Translating it yields CASSDGGGRREQFF.

This clone was recorded once. The chain uses TRBV18 and TRBJ2-5; TRBD1 aligns across 8 bases. Germline loops: CDR1 KGHSH, CDR2 LQKENI. This CDR3 is built from 14 residues. With V trimmed by 6 bases and J by 6 bases, 9 bases remained unmatched. DNA of the CDR3: TGTGCCAGCTCTCAAGGACAGGGTGGGCAGACCCAGTACTTC. Protein: CASSQGQGGQTQYF.

The genes are TRBV5-1 and TRBJ1-1, with D perhaps matching TRBD1 (5 bases). The CDR3 runs 12 residues. Trimming took 9 bases from V and 6 from J, leaving 15 bases between them. Germline CDR1 reads SGHRS; CDR2 reads YFSETQ. CDR3 loop: CANPGGWAEAFF. As DNA, the CDR3 is TGCGCCAACCCCGGGGGGTGGGCTGAAGCTTTCTTT.

This chain uses TRBV28 with TRBJ2-7, with 9 bases identical to TRBD1. Germline CDR1 MDHEN, CDR2 SYDVKM. The trim removed 4 bases at V and 4 bases at J, leaving 8 bases unmatched. This CDR3 comprises 15 residues. The CDR3 here is CASSSPGQGMYEQYF. In DNA form, the CDR3 reads TGTGCCAGCAGTTCCCCGGGACAGGGAATGTACGAGCAGTACTTC.

This chain links TRBV5-1 with TRBJ1-6; the D gene is possibly TRBD1 (6 bases). V lost 4 bases and J 7 bases, leaving 15 bases between the germline ends. The CDR3 length is 15 residues. CDR1 is SGHRS, CDR2 YFSETQ, per germline. The CDR3 nucleotides read TGCGCCAGCAGCGGTTCGGGGGGCTTAAATTCACCCCTCCACTTT. Its translation: CASSGSGGLNSPLHF. Supplemented by reference TRBV5-1 and TRBJ1-6, the full variable domain reads KAGVTQTPRYLIKTRGQQVTLSCSPISGHRSVSWYQQTPGQGLQFLFEYFSETQRNKGNFPGRFSGRQFSNSRSEMNVSTLELGDSALYLCASSGSGGLNSPLHFGNGTRLTVT.

This chain connects TRBV18 to TRBJ2-3, with D tentatively TRBD1 (6 bases). Germline CDR1 reads KGHSH; CDR2 reads LQKENI. Trimming cost V 6 bases and J 4 bases, with 14 bases left between them. CDR3 length equals 14 residues. The CDR3 region is CASSHPGAADTQYF. In nucleotides, the CDR3 is TGTGCCAGCTCTCACCCAGGGGCAGCAGATACGCAGTATTTT.

V and J are TRBV28 and TRBJ1-6; 9 nucleotides agree with TRBD1. Germline V lookup: CDR1 MDHEN, CDR2 SYDVKM. This CDR3 is built from 14 residues. Trimming cost V 5 bases and J 18 bases; bases outside gene matches: 14. CDR3 in DNA: TGTGCCAGCAGTCCTCAACATTACAGGGGGCATGACCACTTT. Protein sequence: CASSPQHYRGHDHF.

V and J are TRBV29-1 and TRBJ2-6, with D uncertain. This CDR3 has 13 residues. The ends were cut back, 4 bases at V and 0 bases at J, with 4 bases in the middle. Germline CDR1 SQVTM, CDR2 ANQGSEA. The CDR3 DNA sequence: TGCAGCGTTGCTGTCTCTGGGGCCAACGTCCTGACTTTC. Encoded protein: CSVAVSGANVLTF.

The genes are TRBV5-4 and TRBJ2-2; no firm D call. Germline assignment: CDR1 SGHNT and CDR2 YYREEE (reference sequence). This CDR3 has 14 amino acids. Trimming removed 5 bases from V and 0 bases from J, with 8 bases in between. CDR3 protein: CASRAQTNTGELFF. Here the CDR3 DNA reads TGTGCCAGCAGGGCTCAGACGAACACCGGGGAGCTGTTTTTT.

This rearrangement joins TRBV13 to TRBJ2-3; 7 bases are shared with TRBD2. Germline trimming cut 7 bases from V and 2 bases from J; bases unmatched to any gene: 9. Germline assignment: CDR1 PRHDT and CDR2 FYEKMQ (reference sequence). The CDR3 has 15 amino acids. The CDR3 DNA is TGTGCCAGCACCCTTAGTGGGGACTACACAGATACGCAGTATTTT. Its protein product is CASTLSGDYTDTQYF.

As DNA, the CDR3 is TGTGCCAGCAGTCGGACAGGGGACACCGGGGAGCTGTTTTTT. Amino acids: CASSRTGDTGELFF. The chain couples TRBV25-1 to TRBJ2-2, with 9 bases lining up with TRBD1. Trimming took 5 bases from V and 3 from J; bases not matched to a gene: 1. There are 14 residues in the CDR3. Looked up from germline, CDR1 is MGHDK and CDR2 is SYGVNS.

The chain joins TRBV2 to TRBJ1-1, with D possibly being TRBD1 (5 bases). Germline V lookup: CDR1 SNHLY, CDR2 FYNNEI. The V and J ends lost 2 bases and 8 bases respectively, with 9 bases between them. The CDR3 covers 12 residues. As DNA, the CDR3 is TGTGCCAGCAGTGAAATGCGGACAGAAGCTTTCTTT. Its translation is CASSEMRTEAFF.

The CDR3 sequence is CASSPGGSGRPVRADTQYF. CDR3 in DNA: TGTGCCAGCAGCCCCGGGGGTAGCGGGAGACCAGTTAGGGCAGATACGCAGTATTTT. The J gene is TRBJ2-3, the V gene TRBV7-2; 9 bases line up with TRBD2. Germline-derived CDR1 and CDR2 are SGHTA and FQGNSA. The CDR3 extends over 19 amino acids. The junction had 19 bases not matched to a gene; V was cut back by 5 bases and J by 4 bases.

The rearrangement links TRBV19 to TRBJ1-2; D is unresolved. Between the trimmed V and J ends, which lost 3 bases and 8 bases, there was a span of 16 bases. The CDR3 runs to 14 residues. Germline lookup yields CDR1 LNHDA and CDR2 SQIVND (reference sequence). The CDR3 region is CASSIPGQLLGYTF. The CDR3 nucleotides read TGTGCCAGTAGTATTCCGGGTCAGCTTCTGGGCTACACCTTC.

The CDR3 coding sequence is TGCGCCAGCAGTAACGAGGCCTACGGGAGCCGAACAGATACGCAGTATTTT. It codes for CASSNEAYGSRTDTQYF. The chain uses TRBV10-1 and TRBJ2-3; tentatively, D is TRBD2 (6 bases). CDR3 size: 17 residues. The ends were cut back, 5 bases at V and 3 bases at J, with 21 bases in the middle. In germline, CDR1 is WNHNN, CDR2 SYGVQD (reference sequence).

CDR3 loop: CASSRKRDTEAFF. Here the CDR3 DNA reads TGTGCCAGCAGTCGAAAGAGGGACACTGAAGCTTTCTTT. The rearrangement joins TRBV6-5 to TRBJ1-1; D is unresolved. CDR1 and CDR2 from the germline V gene are MNHEY and SVGAGI. Trimming removed 5 bases at V and 3 bases at J, with 10 bases between. This CDR3 spans 13 amino acids.

The chain employs TRBV7-3 and TRBJ2-2, with D perhaps TRBD2 (6 bases). V was trimmed by 5 bases and J by 5 bases, leaving 12 bases between them. The CDR3 is made up of 14 amino acids. Germline lookup yields CDR1 SGHTA and CDR2 FQGTGA. The CDR3 DNA is TGTGCCAGCAGCCCCCAGGAGGGGACCGGGGAGCTGTTTTTT. Protein: CASSPQEGTGELFF.

This chain uses TRBV4-1 with TRBJ1-4, with D possibly TRBD1 on 5 matching bases. Trimming cost V 5 bases and J 4 bases, with 14 bases left between them. Germline V gene sequence: CDR1 MGHRA, CDR2 YSYEKL. This CDR3 region has 15 residues. The CDR3: CASSSRQPVNEKLFF. CDR3 in DNA: TGCGCCAGCAGCTCCCGACAGCCAGTTAATGAAAAACTGTTTTTT.